Listed below are T cell receptor beta chains from one sample, sequenced in a study of blood T cell repertoires in COVID-19. This table comes from immunoSEQ multiplex PCR, and its TCRdb copy is limited to in-frame clones, with some not included. Of about 59,000 clones listed, 70% to 80% are singletons. What was sequenced was peripheral blood. The receptors stem from a human donor in a cohort sampled during active COVID-19. Each CDR3 is given without its conserved first and last residue.

v_gene	CDR3aa
TRBV6-2/TRBV6-3	ASSGLSGANVLT
TRBV7-2	ASSLDPGTFKLF
TRBV9	ASSASAGGASYEQY
TRBV7-2	ASSLGPNQPQH
TRBV20-1	SASHPRRDNEQF
TRBV15	ATSSPKSDQPQH
TRBV15	ATSINTVNEQF
TRBV30	AWNPFTGTGELF
TRBV6-2/TRBV6-3	ASSYSRDKGLGDDTQY
TRBV7-2	ASSTRTGSETY
TRBV5-1	ASSSEGAPYEQY
TRBV30	AWSVGEGQH
TRBV11-2	ASRGGPGQDSREQY
TRBV14	ASSQDLRTYEQY
TRBV7-2	ASSLGLQETQY
TRBV9	ASSVGPGQVGHEQY
TRBV14	ASSQDRAWLAGPYNEQF
TRBV6-6	ASSRPGEQY
TRBV7-2	ASSSLGKHQAGGNTIY
TRBV7-2	ASSSGGQALYEQY
TRBV6-5	ASSSTTGKTEAF
TRBV19	ASSTGQGLVYGYT
TRBV4-1	ASSQDRTSDEQY
TRBV2	ASRGQNSNQPQH